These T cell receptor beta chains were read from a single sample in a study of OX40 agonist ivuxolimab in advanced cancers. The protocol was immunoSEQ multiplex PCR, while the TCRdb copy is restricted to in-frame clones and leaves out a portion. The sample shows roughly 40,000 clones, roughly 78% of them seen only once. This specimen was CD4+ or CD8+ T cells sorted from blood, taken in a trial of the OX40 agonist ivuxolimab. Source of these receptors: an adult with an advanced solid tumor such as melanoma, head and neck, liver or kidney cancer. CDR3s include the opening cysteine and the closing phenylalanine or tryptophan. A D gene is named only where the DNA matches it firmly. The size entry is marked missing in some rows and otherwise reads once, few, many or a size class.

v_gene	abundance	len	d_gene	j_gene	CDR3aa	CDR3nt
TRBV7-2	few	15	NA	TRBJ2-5	CASSLAGSSQETQYF	TGTGCCAGCAGCTTAGCCGGCAGCTCCCAAGAGACCCAGTACTTC
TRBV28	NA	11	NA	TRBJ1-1	CASSSFWGGFF	TGTGCCAGCAGTTCCTTCTGGGGGGGGTTCTTT
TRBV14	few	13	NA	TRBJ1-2	CASSQDYTRGYTF	TGTGCCAGCAGCCAAGATTACACACGTGGCTACACCTTC
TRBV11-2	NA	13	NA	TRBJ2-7	CASSRGQTYEQYF	TGTGCCAGCAGCCGAGGACAGACATACGAGCAGTACTTC
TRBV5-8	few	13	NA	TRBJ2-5	CASSSEGLETQYF	TGTGCCAGCAGCTCAGAAGGGCTCGAGACCCAGTACTTC
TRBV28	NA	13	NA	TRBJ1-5	CATRTPGRQPQHF	TGTGCCACCAGAACTCCCGGTCGCCAGCCCCAGCATTTT
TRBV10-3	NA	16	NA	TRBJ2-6	CAISDRRISGANVLTF	TGTGCCATCAGTGACCGGAGAATATCTGGGGCCAACGTCCTGACTTTC
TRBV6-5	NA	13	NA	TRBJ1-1	CASSAGRLTEAFF	TGTGCCAGCAGTGCGGGGAGGTTGACTGAAGCTTTCTTT
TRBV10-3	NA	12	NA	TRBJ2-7	CAISETDYEQYF	TGTGCCATCAGTGAGACAGACTACGAGCAGTACTTC
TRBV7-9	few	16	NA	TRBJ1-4	CASSPRGGAANEKLFF	TGTGCCAGCAGCCCCCGTGGGGGGGCTGCTAATGAAAAACTGTTTTTT
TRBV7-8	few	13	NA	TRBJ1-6	CASSRGSNSPLHF	TGTGCCAGCAGTCGGGGCAGTAATTCACCCCTCCACTTT
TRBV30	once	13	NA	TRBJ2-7	CAWSYSNSYEQYF	TGTGCCTGGAGTTATAGCAACTCCTACGAGCAGTACTTC
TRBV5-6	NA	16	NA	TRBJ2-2	CASSFWSGVGTGELFF	TGTGCCAGCAGCTTTTGGAGCGGCGTTGGCACCGGGGAGCTGTTTTTT
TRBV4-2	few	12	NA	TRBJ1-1	CASSHGSTEAFF	TGTGCCAGCAGCCACGGGAGCACTGAAGCTTTCTTT
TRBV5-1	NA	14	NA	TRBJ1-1	CASSTAARNTEAFF	TGCGCCAGCAGCACCGCCGCAAGGAACACTGAAGCTTTCTTT
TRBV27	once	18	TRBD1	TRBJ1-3	CASSLYTPQGARGNTIYF	TGTGCCAGCAGTTTATATACCCCACAGGGGGCAAGGGGAAACACCATATATTTT
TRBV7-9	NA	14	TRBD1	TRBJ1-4	CASTMGQIDEKLFF	TGTGCCAGCACCATGGGACAGATTGACGAAAAACTGTTTTTT
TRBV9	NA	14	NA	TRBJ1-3	CASSVETPGNTIYF	TGTGCCAGCAGCGTAGAAACTCCCGGAAACACCATATATTTT
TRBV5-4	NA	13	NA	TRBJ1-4	CASRSVANEKLFF	TGTGCCAGCAGGTCCGTGGCTAATGAAAAACTGTTTTTT
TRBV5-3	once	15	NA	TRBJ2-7	CARSLAGPSSYEQYF	TGTGCCAGAAGCTTAGCAGGGCCAAGCTCCTACGAGCAGTACTTC
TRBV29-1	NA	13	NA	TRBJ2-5	CSAQGTFQETQYF	TGCAGCGCCCAAGGTACCTTTCAAGAGACCCAGTACTTC
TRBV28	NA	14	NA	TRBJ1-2	CASSLSAINYGYTF	TGTGCCAGCAGTTTATCCGCTATTAACTATGGCTACACCTTC
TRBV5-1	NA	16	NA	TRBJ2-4	CASSLTFHPTSNIQYF	TGCGCCAGCAGCTTGACCTTTCATCCGACCTCAAACATTCAGTACTTC
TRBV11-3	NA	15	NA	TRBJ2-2	CASSSGQDITGELFF	TGTGCCAGCAGCTCCGGTCAAGACATCACCGGGGAGCTGTTTTTT